This TCR beta chain was identified during a study of shared clonotypes between healthy human individuals. Using immunoSEQ multiplex PCR, the repertoire was profiled, and TCRdb retains in-frame clones only, with some absent. In the table there are roughly 1 million clones, 75% of which are singletons. The sequence came from a man younger than 35 in good health. The sequenced sample was memory CD4+ T cells sorted from blood. Subset here: CD45RA-negative fraction.

CDR3 amino acids: CASRLAGGISETQYF. DNA of the CDR3: TGTGCCAGCAGACTAGCGGGAGGCATTAGTGAGACCCAGTACTTC. J is TRBJ2-5 and V is TRBV2, with 12 bases matching TRBD2. The CDR3 spans 15 residues. Germline V gene data show CDR1 as SNHLY and CDR2 as FYNNEI. Losses at the gene ends were 6 bases for V and 5 bases for J; bases not matched to a gene: 7.